A selection of T cell receptor beta chains follows, all from one sample in a study of T cell responses to AZD1222 COVID-19 vaccine. The assay was immunoSEQ multiplex PCR, and TCRdb's table has in-frame clones only and misses some. The data hold 75,000 to 100,000 clones, with around 84% observed a single time. The sequencing used peripheral blood, collected on day 0 of AZD1222 vaccination. The receptors shown here come from an adult in good health. Each CDR3 is given with its conserved first and last residue. Each record gives: V gene, clone size, J gene, D gene, CDR3 protein, CDR3 DNA. A D gene is named only where the DNA matches it firmly. Some rows have no size entry. The others give once, few or many, or a class for an expanded clone.

V gene: TRBV6-5
clone size: NA
J gene: TRBJ1-5
D gene: TRBD1
CDR3 protein: CASRGQGIYQPQHF
CDR3 DNA: TGTGCCAGCAGGGGACAGGGGATTTATCAGCCCCAGCATTTT

V gene: TRBV27
clone size: once
J gene: TRBJ1-1
D gene: NA
CDR3 protein: CASRQGNKVSTEAFF
CDR3 DNA: TGTGCCAGCCGTCAGGGGAATAAGGTGAGCACTGAAGCTTTCTTT

V gene: TRBV5-1
clone size: NA
J gene: TRBJ2-5
D gene: TRBD2
CDR3 protein: CASSLTASGGTQYF
CDR3 DNA: TGCGCCAGCAGCTTGACGGCTAGCGGGGGGACCCAGTACTTC

V gene: TRBV18
clone size: NA
J gene: TRBJ2-7
D gene: NA
CDR3 protein: CASSPGERGEQYF
CDR3 DNA: TGTGCCAGCTCACCAGGGGAGCGCGGCGAGCAGTACTTC

V gene: TRBV19
clone size: NA
J gene: TRBJ1-1
D gene: NA
CDR3 protein: CASSILLGTEAFF
CDR3 DNA: TGTGCCAGTAGTATATTGTTAGGGACTGAAGCTTTCTTT

V gene: TRBV20-1
clone size: NA
J gene: TRBJ2-5
D gene: NA
CDR3 protein: CSATHQETQYF
CDR3 DNA: TGCAGTGCTACCCACCAAGAGACCCAGTACTTC

V gene: TRBV27
clone size: few
J gene: TRBJ1-6
D gene: NA
CDR3 protein: CASSFRSDGSYNSPLHF
CDR3 DNA: TGTGCCAGCAGCTTTCGCTCGGACGGCTCCTATAATTCACCCCTCCACTTT

V gene: TRBV7-9
clone size: NA
J gene: TRBJ1-1
D gene: NA
CDR3 protein: CASSLGGARNTEAFF
CDR3 DNA: TGTGCCAGCAGCTTAGGTGGCGCACGAAACACTGAAGCTTTCTTT

V gene: TRBV3-1/TRBV3-2
clone size: NA
J gene: TRBJ2-7
D gene: TRBD1
CDR3 protein: CASSQDGPRHRGWNYEQYF
CDR3 DNA: TGTGCCAGCAGCCAAGATGGCCCTCGCCACAGGGGATGGAACTACGAGCAGTACTTC

V gene: TRBV18
clone size: NA
J gene: TRBJ1-1
D gene: NA
CDR3 protein: CASSPPGFKAFF
CDR3 DNA: TGTGCCAGCTCACCACCAGGTTTTAAAGCTTTCTTT

V gene: TRBV3-1/TRBV3-2
clone size: NA
J gene: TRBJ1-6
D gene: NA
CDR3 protein: CASSQGVWNSPLHF
CDR3 DNA: TGTGCCAGCAGCCAAGGAGTATGGAATTCACCCCTCCACTTT

V gene: TRBV27
clone size: NA
J gene: TRBJ1-5
D gene: NA
CDR3 protein: CASSPRGGLGQPQHF
CDR3 DNA: TGTGCCAGCAGTCCCCGGGGAGGGCTTGGGCAGCCCCAGCATTTT

V gene: TRBV6-5
clone size: once
J gene: TRBJ1-5
D gene: NA
CDR3 protein: CASSPGGRLNQPQHF
CDR3 DNA: TGTGCCAGCAGTCCGGGAGGCAGGCTCAATCAGCCCCAGCATTTT

V gene: TRBV19
clone size: few
J gene: TRBJ1-2
D gene: NA
CDR3 protein: CASTMFISYGYTF
CDR3 DNA: TGTGCCAGTACCATGTTCATAAGCTATGGCTACACCTTC

V gene: TRBV7-2
clone size: NA
J gene: TRBJ2-3
D gene: TRBD2
CDR3 protein: CASSLRSGETDTQYF
CDR3 DNA: TGTGCCAGCAGCTTACGTAGCGGGGAGACAGATACGCAGTATTTT

V gene: TRBV14
clone size: NA
J gene: TRBJ1-2
D gene: NA
CDR3 protein: CASSYSVSLYGYTF
CDR3 DNA: TGTGCCAGCAGCTATTCTGTCAGCCTCTATGGCTACACCTTC

V gene: TRBV7-2
clone size: NA
J gene: TRBJ2-3
D gene: TRBD2
CDR3 protein: CASSLWSSGGLTDTQYF
CDR3 DNA: TGTGCCAGCAGCTTATGGTCCAGCGGGGGGCTCACAGATACGCAGTATTTT

V gene: TRBV11-2
clone size: NA
J gene: TRBJ2-3
D gene: TRBD2
CDR3 protein: CASRRAGGPTDTQYF
CDR3 DNA: TGTGCCAGCAGGCGAGCGGGGGGGCCCACAGATACGCAGTATTTT

V gene: TRBV28
clone size: NA
J gene: TRBJ1-4
D gene: NA
CDR3 protein: CASRGLGGPNEKLFF
CDR3 DNA: TGTGCCAGCAGGGGGCTTGGGGGCCCTAATGAAAAACTGTTTTTT

V gene: TRBV5-5
clone size: NA
J gene: TRBJ1-1
D gene: NA
CDR3 protein: CASSLGPRYELTEAFF
CDR3 DNA: TGTGCCAGCAGCTTGGGGCCGCGGTATGAACTCACTGAAGCTTTCTTT

V gene: TRBV11-2
clone size: NA
J gene: TRBJ2-7
D gene: NA
CDR3 protein: CASSSFPPGTNSYEQYF
CDR3 DNA: TGTGCCAGCAGCTCGTTTCCCCCCGGGACCAACTCCTACGAGCAGTACTTC

V gene: TRBV18
clone size: NA
J gene: TRBJ2-7
D gene: NA
CDR3 protein: CASSPPGRVTPF
CDR3 DNA: TGTGCCAGCTCACCACCGGGCAGGGTTACGCCCTTC

V gene: TRBV7-2
clone size: NA
J gene: TRBJ2-3
D gene: TRBD2
CDR3 protein: CASSLVWATSGSTDTQYF
CDR3 DNA: TGTGCCAGCAGCTTAGTGTGGGCGACTAGCGGTTCCACAGATACGCAGTATTTT

V gene: TRBV19
clone size: NA
J gene: TRBJ2-2
D gene: NA
CDR3 protein: CASSIWGTGTGELFF
CDR3 DNA: TGTGCCAGTAGTATTTGGGGTACTGGTACCGGGGAGCTGTTTTTT

V gene: TRBV5-8
clone size: NA
J gene: TRBJ2-7
D gene: TRBD1
CDR3 protein: CASSWGTGTYEQYF
CDR3 DNA: TGTGCCAGCAGCTGGGGGACAGGGACCTACGAGCAGTACTTC

V gene: TRBV27
clone size: NA
J gene: TRBJ1-4
D gene: TRBD1
CDR3 protein: CASSQDRERGLFF
CDR3 DNA: TGTGCCAGCAGCCAAGACAGGGAAAGGGGACTGTTTTTT